The 29 T cell receptor beta chains presented below share a single source sample, sequenced in a study of regulatory T cells in long-lasting Graves disease. Time point given: newly diagnosed GD, antithyroid drugs for less than 3 months. TCR sequences were obtained from RNA taken from PBMCs. Relying on iRepertoire HTBI primers and Arm-PCR of CDR3 regions, the team built TCR beta libraries. Via MiXCR, TCRdb re-called the multiplex PCR reads, giving one row per CDR3 protein. Of around 450,000 distinct CDR3 sequences in the sample, under 20% were seen once. This sample was also put to use in a study of T cells in Graves' hyperthyroidism and ophthalmopathy.

The sample here was peripheral blood mononuclear cells (PBMCs), taken at new diagnosis, from a patient treated with antithyroid drugs. The receptors were gathered from a middle-aged man with Graves disease.

A remark on this clonotype: A read error is the likely source, as a far larger clone sits one nucleotide away. This chain links TRBV5-6 with TRBJ2-7; no firm D call. This CDR3 is built from 13 residues. The ends were cut back, 2 bases at V and 0 bases at J, with 6 bases in the middle. Germline V gene data show CDR1 as SGHDT and CDR2 as YYEEEE. The CDR3, as DNA: TGTGCCAGCAGCTTCGCTAACTCCTACGAGCAGTACTTC. This sequence encodes CASSFANSYEQYF.

This clonotype was seen many times. The genes are TRBV7-6 and TRBJ2-7; 10 positions agree with TRBD2. The CDR3 covers 15 residues. With 2 bases clipped from V and 6 bases from J, the junction kept 7 bases outside the gene matches. Germline CDR1 and CDR2: SGHVS and FNYEAQ. The CDR3 sequence: CASSLLAGVVGEQYF. DNA for the CDR3: TGTGCCAGCAGCTTACTAGCGGGAGTTGTGGGCGAGCAGTACTTC.

As for this clonotype: Possible read error: a much larger clone is one base away. The genes are TRBV20-1 and TRBJ2-1; 9 bases map to TRBD2. This CDR3 contains 14 residues. J gave up 4 bases and V 3 bases, and 4 bases lay outside the gene matches. The germline gives CDR1 DFQATT, CDR2 SNEGSKA (reference sequence). CDR3 sequence: CSASGGRVYNEQFF. CDR3 nucleotide sequence: TGCAGTGCTAGCGGCGGGAGGGTTTACAATGAGCAGTTCTTC.

This clonotype was observed many times. The gene calls are TRBV19 and TRBJ2-1; TRBD1 matches 8 bases. The CDR3 runs 14 residues. V lost 9 bases and J lost 4; bases outside the gene matches: 8. Germline V gene lookup returns CDR1 LNHDA and CDR2 SQIVND (reference sequence). The CDR3 DNA sequence: TGTGCCAGCCGAACACAGGGGGTATACAATGAGCAGTTCTTC. Its translation is CASRTQGVYNEQFF.

With regard to this clonotype: The conserved closing phenylalanine or tryptophan is absent in this CDR3, likely reflecting a read error. The CDR3: CASSPGLAGAKNIQYS. The DNA of the CDR3 is TGTGCCAGCAGCCCCGGACTAGCGGGAGCCAAAAACATTCAGTACTCC. This chain joins TRBV7-9 and TRBJ2-4; 11 bases match TRBD2. The CDR3 runs to 16 residues. CDR1 is SEHNR, CDR2 FQNEAQ, per germline (reference sequence). V lost 5 bases to trimming and J lost 0 bases; unmatched junction nucleotides: 3.

This clonotype has at least ten counts. The J gene is TRBJ2-5, the V gene TRBV6-1, with 10 bases aligning to TRBD1. The V gene's germline CDR1 is MNHNS and CDR2 SASEGT. The CDR3 is made up of 15 amino acids. J gave up 2 bases and V 5 bases, and 5 bases lay outside the gene matches. CDR3 region: CASSTDRGKQETQYF. CDR3 DNA sequence: TGTGCCAGCAGTACGGACAGGGGGAAGCAAGAGACCCAGTACTTC.

The chain recombines TRBV13 with TRBJ2-5; D is unresolved. The CDR3 consists of 13 residues. The germline V and J ends were trimmed by 1 base and 2 bases, with 5 bases remaining between them. Germline CDR1 and CDR2: PRHDT and FYEKMQ (reference sequence). In DNA form, the CDR3 reads TGTGCCAGCAGCTTAGATATTCAAGAGACCCAGTACTTC. It is translated as CASSLDIQETQYF.

Many counts were recorded for this clonotype. The V call is TRBV2, the J call TRBJ2-2; D is possibly TRBD1 (6 bases). This CDR3 region has 13 residues. The germline V gene has CDR1 SNHLY and CDR2 FYNNEI. Trimming removed 9 bases from V and 0 bases from J, with 8 bases in between. CDR3 DNA sequence: TGTGCCAGTGGGACAACGAACACCGGGGAGCTGTTTTTT. Residues: CASGTTNTGELFF.

This clonotype turned up a few times. V usage is TRBV19 and J usage is TRBJ2-5; TRBD2 aligns across 9 bases. Germline lookup yields CDR1 LNHDA and CDR2 SQIVND (reference sequence). The CDR3 length is 14 residues. The junction had 3 bases not matched to a gene; V was cut back by 1 base and J by 6 bases. The CDR3 nucleotides read TGTGCCAGTAGTATAGGCCTAGCGGGGAAGACCCAGTACTTC. Protein sequence: CASSIGLAGKTQYF.

This clonotype has a count of ten or more. The V gene is TRBV12-3 or TRBV12-4, the J gene TRBJ1-1; D not certain. The V end lost 3 bases, the J end lost 4 bases, and 12 bases lay between the germline ends. This CDR3 spans 14 amino acids. CDR3 protein: CASSFRGVGTEAFF. The CDR3 bases are TGTGCCAGCAGTTTCCGGGGTGTTGGCACTGAAGCTTTCTTT.

The chain uses TRBV10-2 and TRBJ2-3; no clear D. Germline V CDR1 and CDR2: WSHSY, SAAADI. Trimming removed 1 base at V and 2 bases at J, with 1 base between. The CDR3 loop spans 12 amino acids. For the CDR3, the DNA is TGCGCCAGCAGTGAGTACACAGATACGCAGTATTTT. It yields the protein CASSEYTDTQYF.

This clonotype was seen many times. The chain links TRBV6-1 to TRBJ2-3; D is unresolved. The CDR3 runs 11 residues. The V and J ends lost 5 bases and 7 bases respectively, with 7 bases between them. Germline V CDR1 and CDR2: MNHNS, SASEGT. CDR3 DNA sequence: TGTGCCAGCAGTATAGGTAATACGCAGTATTTT. Translating gives CASSIGNTQYF.

This clonotype showed up just a few times. This sequence joins TRBV19 and TRBJ2-2, with a tentative D call TRBD1 (6 bases). Per germline, CDR1 LNHDA and CDR2 SQIVND (reference sequence). CDR3 length equals 14 residues. Trimming cost V 6 bases and J 6 bases, with 14 bases left between them. The CDR3 bases are TGTGCCAGTAGAGTCAGGGGATCGTCCGGGGAGCTGTTTTTT. Its translation: CASRVRGSSGELFF.

The chain employs TRBV28 and TRBJ2-7; TRBD2 matches 9 bases. The germline CDR1 and CDR2 sequences are MDHEN and SYDVKM. The trim removed 8 bases at V and 6 bases at J, leaving 8 bases unmatched. The CDR3 is made up of 13 amino acids. CDR3 sequence (DNA): TGTGCCAGCGGTGCCGGGACTAGCCTCGAGCAGTACTTC. Translation gives CASGAGTSLEQYF.

V usage is TRBV5-1 and J usage is TRBJ2-4; D is unclear. Germline V gene data show CDR1 as SGHRS and CDR2 as YFSETQ. Trimming stripped 0 bases from V and 13 bases from J, with 8 bases between. This CDR3 spans 11 amino acids. CDR3: CASSLADEQYF. DNA of the CDR3: TGCGCCAGCAGCTTGGCGGATGAGCAGTACTTC.

The chain links TRBV29-1 to TRBJ1-1; no clear D. V dropped 4 bases and J dropped 1 base, with 10 bases sitting between them. The CDR3 sequence is 13 residues long. Germline-derived CDR1 and CDR2 are SQVTM and ANQGSEA. The CDR3 nucleotides are TGCAGCGTTGTGGCCAGCTGGAACACTGAAGCTTTCTTT. As protein: CSVVASWNTEAFF.

V is TRBV4-2 and J is TRBJ2-5, with 11 bases matching TRBD2. The germline CDR1 and CDR2 sequences are LGHNA and YNFKEQ. The CDR3 is 17 amino acids. Trimming at V came to 4 bases and at J to 5 bases, leaving 12 bases not matched to a gene. The CDR3 spells CASSLWGLADRQETQYF. CDR3 sequence (DNA): TGTGCCAGCAGCCTGTGGGGACTAGCGGACCGCCAGGAGACCCAGTACTTC.

In this sample, this clonotype turned up many times. The chain joins TRBV7-2 to TRBJ2-3, with D perhaps matching TRBD2 (5 bases). This CDR3 contains 13 residues. Trimming cost V 2 bases and J 4 bases, with 7 bases left between them. Per the germline V gene, CDR1 is SGHTA and CDR2 is FQGNSA. CDR3 in DNA: TGTGCCAGCAGCTTACTAGCCCCAGATACGCAGTATTTT. Protein: CASSLLAPDTQYF.

This clonotype was counted at least ten times. The rearrangement joins TRBV6-1 to TRBJ2-7, with D perhaps TRBD1 or TRBD2 (5 bases each). V was trimmed by 6 bases and J by 3 bases, leaving 18 bases between them. CDR3 length equals 15 residues. The germline V gene has CDR1 MNHNS and CDR2 SASEGT. The CDR3 reads CASRRYRDPDYEQYF. As DNA, the CDR3 is TGTGCCAGCAGGCGCTATCGGGACCCGGACTACGAGCAGTACTTC.

The rearrangement joins TRBV24-1 to TRBJ2-1; TRBD1 is a possible D gene (6 bases). The V end was cut by 1 base, the J end by 6 bases, with 24 bases between. Germline V CDR1 and CDR2: KGHDR, SFDVKD. The CDR3 loop spans 19 amino acids. The CDR3 DNA reads as TGTGCCACCAGTGATTTTAGGGGGAGTGGAACGGGACCCGGCAATGAGCAGTTCTTC. It translates to CATSDFRGSGTGPGNEQFF.

This clonotype was seen many times. V usage is TRBV12-3 or TRBV12-4 and J usage is TRBJ1-1, with 8 bases fitting TRBD1. V lost 5 bases, J lost 5 bases, and 7 bases stayed unmatched. The CDR3 length is 14 residues. CDR3 DNA: TGTGCCAGCAGTACCGACAGGGGTCGGACTGAAGCTTTCTTT. This gives the protein CASSTDRGRTEAFF.

This clonotype was observed many times. V is TRBV4-1 and J is TRBJ2-1; D is unresolved. There are 13 residues in the CDR3. Germline CDR1 MGHRA, CDR2 YSYEKL. The V end was cut by 2 bases, the J end by 9 bases, with 11 bases between. The CDR3 bases are TGCGCCAGCAGCCAAATTTTGACTTCTGAGCAGTTCTTC. Amino acids: CASSQILTSEQFF.

This clonotype was seen only a few times. This chain joins TRBV12-5 and TRBJ1-5; D is uncertain. The CDR3 spans 14 residues. Germline assignment: CDR1 LGHNT and CDR2 FRNRAP. The V end was cut by 7 bases, the J end by 6 bases, with 16 bases between. The CDR3 here is CASDKTLGSQPQHF. Here the CDR3 DNA reads TGTGCTAGTGACAAGACCCTGGGAAGTCAGCCCCAGCATTTT.

The J gene is TRBJ2-5, the V gene TRBV4-1; D is possibly TRBD2 (5 bases). This CDR3 comprises 14 residues. V was shortened by 0 bases and J by 3 bases, with 8 bases between the two germline ends. Germline CDR1 MGHRA, CDR2 YSYEKL. The CDR3 region is CASSQDTGKETQYF. The CDR3 DNA follows: TGCGCCAGCAGCCAAGACACGGGGAAAGAGACCCAGTACTTC.

This clonotype was found a few times. The CDR3 coding sequence is TGCGCCAGCAGTTGGGACACAAAAGCCCCAACTAATGAAAAACTGTTTTTT. It specifies CASSWDTKAPTNEKLFF. The J gene is TRBJ1-4, the V gene TRBV5-1; D perhaps matches TRBD1 (6 bases). The ends were cut back, 5 bases at V and 0 bases at J, with 17 bases in the middle. The V gene's germline CDR1 is SGHRS and CDR2 YFSETQ. The CDR3 has 17 residues. The full variable domain, in which reference TRBV5-1 and TRBJ1-4 provide the parts outside the CDR3, is KAGVTQTPRYLIKTRGQQVTLSCSPISGHRSVSWYQQTPGQGLQFLFEYFSETQRNKGNFPGRFSGRQFSNSRSEMNVSTLELGDSALYLCASSWDTKAPTNEKLFFGSGTQLSVL.

The chain has TRBV7-2 and TRBJ2-1; D is undetermined. This CDR3 is 14 amino acids long. V lost 6 bases and J 2 bases, leaving 11 bases between the germline ends. CDR1 and CDR2 from the germline V gene are SGHTA and FQGNSA. In nucleotides, the CDR3 is TGTGCCAGCAGATCCCCGGGTACCTACAATGAGCAGTTCTTC. This gives the protein CASRSPGTYNEQFF.

This clonotype came up many times. This chain links TRBV20-1 with TRBJ1-1; D not certain. This CDR3 has 15 residues. Per germline, CDR1 DFQATT and CDR2 SNEGSKA (reference sequence). The V and J ends lost 3 bases and 5 bases respectively, with 19 bases between them. The CDR3 region is CSAREGVVGGTEAFF. The CDR3 nucleotides read TGCAGTGCTAGGGAGGGAGTAGTGGGAGGAACTGAAGCTTTCTTT.

This clonotype was recorded many times. The chain combines TRBV5-1 with TRBJ1-1; no definite D call. CDR1 and CDR2 from the germline V gene are SGHRS and YFSETQ. V shed 2 bases and J shed 1 base, with 6 bases lying between them. The CDR3 is 13 amino acids. The CDR3 DNA reads as TGCGCCAGCAGCTTATATCCGAACACTGAAGCTTTCTTT. The encoded protein is CASSLYPNTEAFF.

The chain links TRBV19 to TRBJ2-1; D possibly corresponds to TRBD2 (7 bases). Per germline, CDR1 LNHDA and CDR2 SQIVND (reference sequence). The V and J ends lost 9 bases and 10 bases respectively, with 13 bases between them. The CDR3 is 11 amino acids. In DNA, the CDR3 is TGTGCCAGCAGAAGGGGGGGGGAGCAGTTCTTC. This sequence encodes CASRRGGEQFF.